This is a list of T cell receptor beta chains from one sample in a study of blood T cell repertoires in COVID-19. The method was immunoSEQ multiplex PCR; TCRdb's version includes in-frame clones alone and lacks a portion of them. The sample includes 300,000 to 350,000 clones, 85% to 90% of them seen just once. The source material was peripheral blood. These receptors were collected from a woman between 50 and 59 years old with COVID-19, enrolled during active disease. Both conserved end residues are part of each CDR3. Each record gives: V gene, clone size, J gene, D gene, CDR3 length, CDR3 DNA, CDR3 protein. The D gene is left open where the match is weak. Size is stated for part of the rows, as once, few or many counts, or as a class when the clone is expanded.

TRBV5-1	NA	TRBJ1-2	NA	15	TGCGCCAGCAGCTTCGGGGACATTACTAACTATGGCTACACCTTC	CASSFGDITNYGYTF
TRBV11-2	NA	TRBJ2-1	NA	17	TGTGCCAGCAGCTTAGGTATTCCGCGGACTATGTTTAATGAGCAGTTCTTC	CASSLGIPRTMFNEQFF
TRBV5-1	NA	TRBJ2-7	TRBD2	17	TGCGCCAGCAGCTTGGCCGCCGCGACTAGCGGGGCCTACGAGCAGTACTTC	CASSLAAATSGAYEQYF
TRBV11-3	NA	TRBJ2-1	TRBD2	13	TGTGCCAGCAGCTTAGATCAACTAGCGGAGCAGTTCTTC	CASSLDQLAEQFF
TRBV18	NA	TRBJ1-1	NA	15	TGTGCCAGCTCAGAAGAAGCAGGGGCGGGCACTGAAGCTTTCTTT	CASSEEAGAGTEAFF
TRBV7-2	NA	TRBJ2-7	NA	15	TGTGCCAGCAGCTTGGCGGACAGTTACTCCTACGAGCAGTACTTC	CASSLADSYSYEQYF
TRBV11-2	NA	TRBJ2-7	TRBD1	17	TGTGCCAGCAGGGGTGGAAATCCGGGACAGGGAGCCTACGAGCAGTACTTC	CASRGGNPGQGAYEQYF
TRBV19	NA	TRBJ2-7	TRBD1	15	TGTGCCAGTAGTAAACGACAGGGAATTACCCACGAGCAGTACTTC	CASSKRQGITHEQYF
TRBV30	NA	TRBJ2-7	NA	12	TGTGCCTGGAGCAATCCCTCGGACGAGCAGTACTTC	CAWSNPSDEQYF
TRBV10-2	NA	TRBJ2-3	TRBD2	17	TGCGCCAGCAGCGCCTCGACTAGCGGGAGGGGTACAGATACGCAGTATTTT	CASSASTSGRGTDTQYF
TRBV10-3	NA	TRBJ2-1	NA	15	TGTGCCATCCTCGATACAACCCAAACATACAATGAGCAGTTCTTC	CAILDTTQTYNEQFF
TRBV7-2	NA	TRBJ1-2	NA	16	TGTGCCAGCAGCTTATTAGGGGGATTACTTAACTATGGCTACACCTTC	CASSLLGGLLNYGYTF
TRBV6-5	NA	TRBJ2-3	TRBD2	14	TGTGCCACTCATAGCGGGAGGATTTCAGATACGCAGTATTTT	CATHSGRISDTQYF
TRBV3-1/TRBV3-2	NA	TRBJ2-5	NA	12	TGTGCCAGCAGCCAGGGGCGGTGGACCCAGTACTTC	CASSQGRWTQYF
TRBV5-1	NA	TRBJ2-5	TRBD1	16	TGCGCCAGCAGCTTGGCGTACAGGGGGCTGGGAGAGACCCAGTACTTC	CASSLAYRGLGETQYF
TRBV30	NA	TRBJ1-2	TRBD1	14	TGTGCCTGGACCTCGGACAGGGCTTACTATGGCTACACCTTC	CAWTSDRAYYGYTF
TRBV4-1	NA	TRBJ2-1	TRBD2	17	TGCGCCAGCAGCCAAGATTCCCTAGCGGGGGCTTACAATGAGCAGTTCTTC	CASSQDSLAGAYNEQFF
TRBV12-2	NA	TRBJ2-1	NA	18	TGTGCAAGTCGCTTAAAGTCCGGACTAGCGGGAGGACGGAATGAGCAGTTCTTC	CASRLKSGLAGGRNEQFF
TRBV19	NA	TRBJ1-2	NA	15	TGTGCCAGTAGTACCACGGGAGGTCGAAGCTATGGCTACACCTTC	CASSTTGGRSYGYTF
TRBV2	NA	TRBJ2-3	TRBD2	16	TGTGCCAGCAGTGAGTTTGCGGGAGTATCCTCAGATACGCAGTATTTT	CASSEFAGVSSDTQYF
TRBV6-4	NA	TRBJ2-3	NA	13	TGTGCCAGCAGTGACCAGGGTTCAGATACGCAGTATTTT	CASSDQGSDTQYF
TRBV7-2	NA	TRBJ2-7	TRBD2	14	TGTGCCAGCAGCGCGGCCGGGGGGGTCTACGAGCAGTACTTC	CASSAAGGVYEQYF
TRBV12-5	NA	TRBJ2-3	NA	16	TGTGCTAGTGGTTTTACGGTTCGGAGGGGCACAGATACGCAGTATTTT	CASGFTVRRGTDTQYF
TRBV28	NA	TRBJ1-1	NA	13	TGTGCCAGCAGGGGGACACCAAACACTGAAGCTTTCTTT	CASRGTPNTEAFF
TRBV5-4	few	TRBJ1-6	TRBD1	15	TGTGCCAGCAGAAACACAGGGGTGGGCAATTCACCCCTCCACTTT	CASRNTGVGNSPLHF
TRBV18	NA	TRBJ2-1	NA	13	TGTGCCAGCTCACCACCGGTGAGGGTAGAGCAGTTCTTC	CASSPPVRVEQFF
TRBV19	NA	TRBJ2-1	TRBD2	19	TGTGCCAGTAGTCCAGGACTAGCGGGAGGAAGGGCTACCTACAATGAGCAGTTCTTC	CASSPGLAGGRATYNEQFF
TRBV18	NA	TRBJ2-7	TRBD2	15	TGTGCCAGCTCACCCGAGGGCGGGGGTGCCTACGAGCAGTACTTC	CASSPEGGGAYEQYF
TRBV23-1	NA	TRBJ1-2	TRBD1	19	TGCGCCAGCCTCGGGTCCGGGACAGGAGCCATAAACTACACCTATGGCTACACCTTC	CASLGSGTGAINYTYGYTF
TRBV9	NA	TRBJ2-1	TRBD2	16	TGTGCCAGCAGCACCCCGGGAGGGGGCTCCTACAATGAGCAGTTCTTC	CASSTPGGGSYNEQFF
TRBV6-5	NA	TRBJ1-1	TRBD1	14	TGTGCCAGCAGTTACTCGACAGGGACGGTTGAAGCTTTCTTT	CASSYSTGTVEAFF
TRBV27	NA	TRBJ2-4	NA	16	TGTGCCAGCTCTGCAAGGGGTGGGGTCCACAAAAACATTCAGTACTTC	CASSARGGVHKNIQYF
TRBV5-4	NA	TRBJ1-4	NA	16	TGTGCCAGCAGCTTGTCTACGGGACAAGGAAATGAAAAACTGTTTTTT	CASSLSTGQGNEKLFF
TRBV5-1	NA	TRBJ2-3	NA	15	TGCGCCAGCAGCTGGAGTGACAGGCCCATAAGTACGCAGTATTTT	CASSWSDRPISTQYF
TRBV19	NA	TRBJ2-1	NA	13	TGTGCCAGTAGCCCACCTCTAGAAGATGAGCAGTTCTTC	CASSPPLEDEQFF
TRBV10-3	NA	TRBJ1-4	TRBD1	14	TGTGCCATCAGTCAGACAGGGGCTAATGAAAAACTGTTTTTT	CAISQTGANEKLFF
TRBV4-1	NA	TRBJ1-5	NA	13	TGCGCCAGCAGCCCCCTTAGCAATCAGCCCCAGCATTTT	CASSPLSNQPQHF
TRBV11-3	NA	TRBJ2-3	TRBD2	16	TGTGCCAGCAGCGCGGGACTAGCGGGACACACAGATACGCAGTATTTT	CASSAGLAGHTDTQYF
TRBV18	once	TRBJ2-1	NA	14	TGTGCCAGCTCACCACTAGGCGGTTACAATGAGCAGTTCTTC	CASSPLGGYNEQFF
TRBV24-1	once	TRBJ1-1	NA	14	TGTGCCACCAGTGACGGGTTCATGAACACTGAAGCTTTCTTT	CATSDGFMNTEAFF
TRBV10-2	NA	TRBJ1-2	NA	12	TGCGCCAGCAACGCAGGGGCGGTTGGCTACACCTTC	CASNAGAVGYTF
TRBV5-4	NA	TRBJ1-4	NA	14	TGTGCCAGCAACTCGGGGGGGCCCGATGAAAAACTGTTTTTT	CASNSGGPDEKLFF
TRBV24-1	NA	TRBJ2-2	TRBD2	15	TGTGCCACCGGCCGCGGCGGGGGTAACACCGGGGAGCTGTTTTTT	CATGRGGGNTGELFF
TRBV11-3	NA	TRBJ2-7	TRBD2	12	TGTGCCAGCGCGGGAGGGCCTTACGAGCAGTACTTC	CASAGGPYEQYF
TRBV11-3	once	TRBJ2-7	TRBD1	17	TGTGCCAGCAGCTTAGATTCTTCGGGACAGAGTTTCTACGAGCAGTACTTC	CASSLDSSGQSFYEQYF
TRBV9	NA	TRBJ1-1	NA	16	TGTGCCAGCAGCGGGTGGGACAATTCTCGGAACACTGAAGCTTTCTTT	CASSGWDNSRNTEAFF
TRBV30	NA	TRBJ1-5	NA	12	TGTGCCTGGGGGGAGTACAATCAGCCCCAGCATTTT	CAWGEYNQPQHF
TRBV19	NA	TRBJ2-3	NA	13	TGTGCCAGCTCTGCTACTAGCACAGATACGCAGTATTTT	CASSATSTDTQYF